The clone carrying this TCR beta chain showed up just a few times. The antigen remains undetermined. TCRdb reprocessed the 5' RACE reads via MiXCR and lists one record per CDR3 protein. This table has a few hundred thousand distinct CDR3 sequences, roughly 21% appearing once. The sample belongs to a study of T-cell memory formation after mild COVID-19. The length of the CDR3 is 14 residues. Germline V lookup: CDR1 MDHEN, CDR2 SYDVKM. The trim removed 3 bases at V and 5 bases at J, leaving 4 bases unmatched. Findings and caveats of the study: Detection of some responders pre-infection suggested pre-existing cross-reactive memory T cells participated. For second-wave clones that peaked at day 37, SARS-CoV-2 specificity went unverified.

The chain uses TRBV28 and TRBJ2-3; 8 bases map to TRBD2. The receptor's source is an adult woman who had mild COVID-19 (a few samples of this study predate the infection). Cell type and time point are not known. Source material: PBMCs or a T cell subset sorted from them (not recorded which). This CDR3 reads CASSFSGAGDTQYF. CDR3 in DNA: TGTGCCAGCAGTTTTAGCGGGGCGGGAGATACGCAGTATTTT.